The rows below give T cell receptor beta chains drawn from one sample of a study of T cell responses to AZD1222 COVID-19 vaccine. Produced via immunoSEQ multiplex PCR; TCRdb's table is partial and in-frame only. The sample lists over 100,000 clones; 85% were seen once. The input for sequencing was peripheral blood, taken 28 days after the second dose of the MenACWY control vaccine. The receptors derive from an adult who received the MenACWY meningococcal vaccine as a control. CDR3s leave out the opening cysteine and the closing phenylalanine or tryptophan.

v_call	j_call	cdr3_aa
TRBV18	TRBJ1-4	ASSPPSLTEGEKLF
TRBV10-3	TRBJ1-2	AINRQGSNYGYT
TRBV3-1/TRBV3-2	TRBJ1-2	ASSLDRGTYYGYT
TRBV28	TRBJ1-2	ASSSTGGNYGYT
TRBV5-1	TRBJ2-3	ASSLGASGSTDTQY
TRBV30	TRBJ2-1	AWSIWAGPSNEQF
TRBV24-1	TRBJ2-7	ATSDWDSQEEQY
TRBV5-1	TRBJ1-1	ASSSYQGNTEAF
TRBV4-1	TRBJ1-4	ASSQPFDRGGEKLF
TRBV7-9	TRBJ2-2	ASSFTTQGELF
TRBV6-4	TRBJ1-6	ASSSTGNSPLH
TRBV4-3	TRBJ1-6	ASSHQEGAGNSPLH
TRBV28	TRBJ2-1	ASSLQGAYYNEQF
TRBV10-3	TRBJ1-2	AISQGAQGYT
TRBV9	TRBJ1-2	ASKGQGEGYT
TRBV6-5	TRBJ2-2	ASSYARTGHTGELF
TRBV3-1/TRBV3-2	TRBJ2-1	ASSPGLAGGYYNEQF
TRBV11-1	TRBJ2-2	ASSLGAGANTGELF
TRBV2	TRBJ2-2	ASSEARGRRNTGELF
TRBV5-1	TRBJ1-5	ASSVTSNQPQH
TRBV7-2	TRBJ1-2	ASSSNPGIPDSYGYT
TRBV11-3	TRBJ2-3	ASSAGPNTDTQY
TRBV6-1	TRBJ1-5	ASSENQPQH
TRBV27	TRBJ2-1	ASSLEPGGNEQF
TRBV4-1	TRBJ1-2	ASSLGRDRGYT
TRBV19	TRBJ1-1	ASKPTRGAVMNTEAF
TRBV13	TRBJ2-3	ASSPPGGPGRGATQY
TRBV11-2	TRBJ2-7	ASSLGPDYEQY
TRBV7-2	TRBJ2-1	ASSPRGGNNEQF
TRBV29-1	TRBJ1-2	SAEDRIYGYT
TRBV27	TRBJ1-3	ASSFSPGAGDTTIY
TRBV5-4	TRBJ1-6	ASSFGQGLYNSPLH
TRBV7-6	TRBJ2-7	ASSSSGRGEDEQY
TRBV28	TRBJ1-5	ASSLEVWKPGPYSYSNQPQH
TRBV30	TRBJ2-7	AWGPGVSYEQY
TRBV21-1	TRBJ2-2	ASESLDLGTGELF
TRBV12-5	TRBJ1-2	ASGYSPRRAA
TRBV12-5	TRBJ1-2	ASGWDSASHGYT
TRBV20-1	TRBJ1-1	SARDAGLAF
TRBV5-5	TRBJ2-1	ASSPRGANSYNEQF
TRBV11-3	TRBJ2-2	ASTAGVGTGELF
TRBV28	TRBJ1-1	ASSWRHVEAF
TRBV7-8	TRBJ1-2	ASSLGQGLNYGYT
TRBV7-2	TRBJ1-1	ASSSTGTATEAF
TRBV27	TRBJ2-5	ASSSPLGTQY
TRBV12-5	TRBJ2-3	ASGLGTARDTQY
TRBV7-2	TRBJ2-7	ASTPWLLAGSDSYEQY
TRBV7-3	TRBJ2-1	ASSLIPLAGGRNEQF
TRBV5-1	TRBJ1-1	ASSILQGQNTEAF
TRBV27	TRBJ1-1	ASSPGPNTEAF
TRBV19	TRBJ1-6	ASSSSRGVYSPLH
TRBV2	TRBJ2-7	ASSDQGAGYEQY
TRBV18	TRBJ2-5	ASSPRAQGIGETQY
TRBV7-2	TRBJ1-5	ASSLEVGQPQH
TRBV7-9	TRBJ2-6	ASSFDFGGANVLT
TRBV5-1	TRBJ2-1	ASSLGGSGVNEQF